Here is one T cell receptor beta chain with its context. These data originate in a study of blood T cell repertoires in COVID-19. The CDR3 loop spans 14 amino acids. CDR1 and CDR2 from the germline V gene are MGHDK and SYGVNS. The V and J ends lost 4 bases and 8 bases, in that order; junction bases with no gene match: 8. Sequenced by immunoSEQ multiplex PCR; TCRdb stores in-frame clones only, minus some. The profile shows just over 90,000 clones, approximately 86% of them singletons. Input material: peripheral blood. The receptor comes from a woman older than 75 with acute or convalescent COVID-19. This chain uses TRBV25-1 with TRBJ1-2; 9 nucleotides align to TRBD1. CDR3 sequence: CASSARQGERGYTF. For the CDR3, the DNA is TGTGCCAGCAGTGCTCGACAGGGGGAGAGGGGCTACACCTTC.